One and the same sample provided the 20 T cell receptor beta chains below, sequenced in a study of blood T cells in healthy people across ages. Together with a sample-barcoded 5' primer, a J-beta primer mix was included in a second PCR lasting about 7 to 11 cycles. TCRdb re-derived calls from the 5' RACE reads in MiXCR, one entry per CDR3 protein. This table holds around 1,700,000 distinct CDR3 sequences, roughly 28% found once. Specimen: blood. The receptors shown here come from a woman in her 30s in good health.

On this clonotype: The junction does not match germline at one end; this may be a read error. The chain couples TRBV7-2 to TRBJ2-4, with 9 bases aligning to TRBD1. The CDR3 is made up of 17 amino acids. Germline values: CDR1 SGHTA, CDR2 FQGNSA. The CDR3 region has the DNA TGTGCCGGCAGGAGAACAACAGGGGGCATAGGTAAAAACATTCAGTACTTC. Residues: CAGRRTTGGIGKNIQYF.

This clonotype was detected only a few times. The rearrangement joins TRBV5-1 to TRBJ2-7; possibly TRBD2 for D (6 bases). CDR1 is SGHRS and CDR2 is YFSETQ in the germline V gene. The CDR3 totals 17 residues. The V gene lost 2 bases and the J gene lost 0 bases, with 18 bases spanning the gap. CDR3 DNA: TGCGCCAGCAGCTTTGGGGAGGAGGGGAGGAGCTCCTACGAGCAGTACTTC. It encodes CASSFGEEGRSSYEQYF.

The J gene is TRBJ2-1, the V gene TRBV7-2; weak D call: TRBD2 (6 bases). Trimming removed 4 bases from V and 8 bases from J, with 15 bases in between. The V gene's germline CDR1 is SGHTA and CDR2 FQGNSA. This CDR3 has 14 amino acids. CDR3 DNA: TGTGCCAGCAGCTCACGGGGGATCGGCTATGAGCAGTTCTTC. Its translation: CASSSRGIGYEQFF.

The chain joins TRBV12-3 or TRBV12-4 to TRBJ1-1, with D perhaps TRBD1 (5 bases). V lost 3 bases and J 4 bases, leaving 21 bases between the germline ends. The CDR3 contains 17 residues. CDR3 nucleotides: TGTGCCAGCAGTTTTCCCCGGGCAGGGCTGGAGGGCACTGAAGCTTTCTTT. Translation gives CASSFPRAGLEGTEAFF.

The rearrangement uses TRBV9 and TRBJ2-1, with D possibly matching TRBD1 (6 bases). This CDR3 spans 14 amino acids. The germline V and J ends were trimmed by 3 bases and 7 bases, with 14 bases remaining between them. Germline values: CDR1 SGDLS, CDR2 YYNGEE. The CDR3 loop is CASSGTGSRNEQFF. CDR3 nucleotides: TGTGCCAGCAGCGGAACAGGGTCTAGGAATGAGCAGTTCTTC.

The chain joins TRBV6-1 to TRBJ1-2; TRBD1 matches 7 bases. Germline lookup yields CDR1 MNHNS and CDR2 SASEGT. The CDR3 contains 18 residues. J lost 6 bases, V lost 2 bases, and 18 bases had no gene match. The CDR3 DNA reads as TGTGCCAGCAGTGAAAGACCACCCTGGGGGACAGCCCTTGATGGCTACACCTTC. Translation: CASSERPPWGTALDGYTF.

This chain joins TRBV6-6 and TRBJ2-1; TRBD1 aligns across 12 bases. The J segment lost 9 bases and the V segment lost 7 bases, leaving 4 bases of the junction unmatched. The CDR3 totals 13 residues. Germline V gene sequence: CDR1 MNHNY, CDR2 SVGAGI (reference sequence). The CDR3 region is CASKGTGGSEQFF. The DNA of the CDR3 is TGTGCCAGCAAAGGGACAGGGGGCAGTGAGCAGTTCTTC.

The V and J genes are TRBV20-1 and TRBJ2-7; D possibly corresponds to TRBD2 (5 bases). Germline-derived CDR1 and CDR2 are DFQATT and SNEGSKA (reference sequence). The CDR3 contains 11 residues. V gave up 2 bases and J gave up 11 bases, with 13 bases separating them. CDR3 loop: CSARSPGGEYF. Written as DNA, the CDR3 is TGCAGTGCTAGATCCCCCGGAGGCGAGTACTTC.

This clonotype has just one count. In this CDR3 the conserved last residue, phenylalanine or tryptophan, is missing, so a read error is likely. The chain employs TRBV12-3 or TRBV12-4 and TRBJ2-7, with TRBD2 matching over 13 bases. The end of the DNA is better explained by TRBJ2-5, so the J call may be wrong. The CDR3 is 15 residues long. DNA for the CDR3: TGTGCCAGCAGCCAAGGGGGACTAGCGGGGGAGACCCAGTACCTC. Translated: CASSQGGLAGETQYL.

This clonotype was seen a handful of times. This chain connects TRBV20-1 to TRBJ1-2; TRBD1 agrees at 12 bases. CDR3 length: 16 residues. Looked up from germline, CDR1 is DFQATT and CDR2 is SNEGSKA (reference sequence). V lost 2 bases, J lost 6 bases, and 10 bases stayed unmatched. The CDR3 DNA follows: TGCAGTGCTAGAACAGGGACAGGGGGCAGAAGGGATGGCTACACCTTC. Translating gives CSARTGTGGRRDGYTF.

This clonotype showed up many times. The V gene is TRBV7-6, the J gene TRBJ2-7, with 13 bases matching TRBD2. The CDR3 has 17 amino acids. J was trimmed by 3 bases and V by 5 bases; bases with no gene match: 10. Germline lookup yields CDR1 SGHVS and CDR2 FNYEAQ. DNA for the CDR3: TGTGCCAGCAGCCTAGAAGGGGGACTAGCGGGATTCTACGAGCAGTACTTC. This translates into CASSLEGGLAGFYEQYF.

This clonotype was detected ten times or more. The chain uses TRBV25-1 and TRBJ2-5, with 9 bases that match TRBD2. CDR1 MGHDK and CDR2 SYGVNS come from the germline V gene. This CDR3 comprises 15 residues. Trimming cost V 6 bases and J 0 bases; bases outside gene matches: 5. The CDR3 here is CASSGTSRYQETQYF. The CDR3 DNA sequence: TGTGCCAGCAGCGGGACTAGCAGGTACCAAGAGACCCAGTACTTC.

This rearrangement joins TRBV5-1 to TRBJ1-1, with 8 bases that match TRBD1. The CDR3 extends over 16 amino acids. V lost 7 bases, J lost 0 bases, and 11 bases stayed unmatched. Per germline, CDR1 SGHRS and CDR2 YFSETQ. For the CDR3, the DNA is TGCGCCAGCGGCCCCTTGGTGGGACAGGTGAACACTGAAGCTTTCTTT. Its translation is CASGPLVGQVNTEAFF.

The DNA of the CDR3 is TGTGCCAGCAGCGACGCTCCGGCCAAAGAGACCCAGTACTTC. Translation gives CASSDAPAKETQYF. This rearrangement joins TRBV7-2 to TRBJ2-5; D is undetermined. Trimming cost V 5 bases and J 3 bases, with 13 bases left between them. The CDR3 is 14 amino acids. Per germline, CDR1 SGHTA and CDR2 FQGNSA. The full variable domain, rest sourced from reference TRBV7-2 and TRBJ2-5, is GAGVSQSPSNKVTEKGKDVELRCDPISGHTALYWYRQSLGQGLEFLIYFQGNSAPDKSGLPSDRFSAERTGGSVSTLTIQRTQQEDSAVYLCASSDAPAKETQYFGPGTRLLVL.

This clonotype was counted between two and nine times. The chain recombines TRBV5-1 with TRBJ2-5, with D maybe TRBD2 (5 bases). Per the germline V gene, CDR1 is SGHRS and CDR2 is YFSETQ. Trimming removed 7 bases at V and 0 bases at J, with 16 bases between. The CDR3 length is 15 residues. The CDR3: CASRLGNSHQETQYF. CDR3 in DNA: TGCGCCAGCCGCCTCGGGAACTCGCACCAAGAGACCCAGTACTTC.

This clonotype was seen a handful of times. This CDR3 is CASSPGLGGAHEKLFF. The CDR3 DNA follows: TGTGCCAGCAGCCCTGGGCTTGGGGGCGCCCATGAAAAACTGTTTTTT. V is TRBV28 and J is TRBJ1-4; D may be TRBD1 (6 bases). The CDR3 runs 16 residues. V was pared by 6 bases and J by 6 bases, with 20 bases between. The V gene's germline CDR1 is MDHEN and CDR2 SYDVKM.

There are many counts of this clonotype. In DNA, the CDR3 is TGTGCCATCAGTGAGGGTGAAGGAACAGGGGGCCATGGCTACACCTTC. It is translated as CAISEGEGTGGHGYTF. V and J are TRBV10-3 and TRBJ1-2; 9 nucleotides match TRBD1. In germline, CDR1 is ENHRY, CDR2 SYGVKD. The CDR3 is 16 amino acids. After removal of 2 bases from V and 6 bases from J, the junction contained 10 bases not matched to a gene.

This clonotype was seen at least ten times. The chain combines TRBV7-2 with TRBJ2-7; no reliable D call. Germline CDR1 SGHTA, CDR2 FQGNSA. V was cut by 5 bases and J by 3 bases, with 14 bases left in between. The CDR3 consists of 14 residues. The CDR3 spells CASSPPRTNYEQYF. The CDR3 nucleotides are TGTGCCAGCAGCCCGCCCCGGACGAACTACGAGCAGTACTTC.

In regard to this clonotype: A much larger clone lies a single base off, so this may be a read error. The chain employs TRBV5-5 and TRBJ2-1; unclear D gene. Germline V gene lookup returns CDR1 SGHKS and CDR2 YYEKEE (reference sequence). The CDR3 covers 12 residues. This chain's CDR3 is CTSSFETNEQFF. The CDR3 coding sequence is TGTACCAGCAGCTTCGAAACCAATGAGCAGTTCTTC.

This chain uses TRBV5-1 with TRBJ2-1, with D tentatively TRBD1 or TRBD2 (5 bases each). This CDR3 contains 14 residues. Looked up from germline, CDR1 is SGHRS and CDR2 is YFSETQ. Trimming took off 2 bases at V and 12 bases at J, with 18 bases between the two ends. In DNA, the CDR3 is TGCGCCAGCAGCTTCGGGACGTTGGATGATGGGCAGTTCTTC. Its translation is CASSFGTLDDGQFF.